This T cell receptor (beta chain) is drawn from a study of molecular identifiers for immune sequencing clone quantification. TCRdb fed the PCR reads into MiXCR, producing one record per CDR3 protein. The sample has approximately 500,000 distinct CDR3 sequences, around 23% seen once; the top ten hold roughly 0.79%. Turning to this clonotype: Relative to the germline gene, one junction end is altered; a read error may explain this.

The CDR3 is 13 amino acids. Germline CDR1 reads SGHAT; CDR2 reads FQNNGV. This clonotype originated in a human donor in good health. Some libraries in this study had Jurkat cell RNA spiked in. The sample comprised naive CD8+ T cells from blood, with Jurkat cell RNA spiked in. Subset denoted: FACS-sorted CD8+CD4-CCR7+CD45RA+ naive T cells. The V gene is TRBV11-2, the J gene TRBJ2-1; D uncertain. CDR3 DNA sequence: TGTGTCAGCAGCTTGTGGACGGTTCATGAGCAGTTCTTC. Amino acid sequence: CVSSLWTVHEQFF.